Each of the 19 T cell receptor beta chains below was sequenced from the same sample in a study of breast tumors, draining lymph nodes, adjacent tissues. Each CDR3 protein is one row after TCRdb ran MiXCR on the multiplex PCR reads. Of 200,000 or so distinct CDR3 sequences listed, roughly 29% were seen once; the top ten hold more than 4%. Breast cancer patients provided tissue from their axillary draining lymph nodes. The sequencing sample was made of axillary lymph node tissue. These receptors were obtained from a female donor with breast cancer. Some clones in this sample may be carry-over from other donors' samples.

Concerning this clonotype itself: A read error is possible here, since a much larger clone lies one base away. In DNA, the CDR3 is TGCGCCAGCAGCTCACTGATGGAGGAGCACTTCTTC. Encoded protein: CASSSLMEEHFF. The V gene is TRBV5-1, the J gene TRBJ2-1, with D tentatively TRBD2 (5 bases). CDR1 SGHRS and CDR2 YFSETQ come from the germline V gene. The CDR3 is 12 residues long.

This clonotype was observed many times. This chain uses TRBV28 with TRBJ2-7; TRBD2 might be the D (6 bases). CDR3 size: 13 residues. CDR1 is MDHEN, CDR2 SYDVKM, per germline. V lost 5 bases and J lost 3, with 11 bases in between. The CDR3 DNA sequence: TGTGCCAGCAGTAGGCGGGGCAACTACGAGCAGTACTTC. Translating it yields CASSRRGNYEQYF.

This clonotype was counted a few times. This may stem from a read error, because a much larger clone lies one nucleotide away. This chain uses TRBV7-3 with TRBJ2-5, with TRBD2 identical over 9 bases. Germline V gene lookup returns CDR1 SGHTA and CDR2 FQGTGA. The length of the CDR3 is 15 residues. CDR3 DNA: TGTGCCAGCAGCTTAAGCGGGAGGGCCGTAGAGACCCAGCACTTC. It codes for CASSLSGRAVETQHF.

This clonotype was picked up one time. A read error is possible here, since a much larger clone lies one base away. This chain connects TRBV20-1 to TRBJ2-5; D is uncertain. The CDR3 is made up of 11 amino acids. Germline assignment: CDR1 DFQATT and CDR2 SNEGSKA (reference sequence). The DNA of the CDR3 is TGCAGTGCTAGGGGGATGGAGACCCAGTCCTTC. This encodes CSARGMETQSF.

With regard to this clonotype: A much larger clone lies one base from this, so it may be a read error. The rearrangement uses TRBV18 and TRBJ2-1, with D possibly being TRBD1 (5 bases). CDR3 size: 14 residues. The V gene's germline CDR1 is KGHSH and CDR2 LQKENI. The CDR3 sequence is CASSPSRQNNEQSF. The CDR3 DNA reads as TGTGCCAGCTCACCATCTCGACAGAACAATGAGCAGTCCTTC.

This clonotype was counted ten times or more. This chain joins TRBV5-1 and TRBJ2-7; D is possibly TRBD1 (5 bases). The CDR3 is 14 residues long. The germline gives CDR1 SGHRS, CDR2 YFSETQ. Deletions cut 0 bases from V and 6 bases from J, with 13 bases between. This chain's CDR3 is CASSLGQWGGEQYF. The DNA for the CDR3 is TGCGCCAGCAGCTTGGGACAGTGGGGTGGCGAGCAGTACTTC.

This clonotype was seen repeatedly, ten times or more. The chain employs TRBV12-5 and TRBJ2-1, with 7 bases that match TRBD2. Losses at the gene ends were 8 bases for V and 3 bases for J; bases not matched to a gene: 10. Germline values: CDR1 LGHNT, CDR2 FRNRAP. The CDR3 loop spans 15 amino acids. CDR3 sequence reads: CASSAATSSYNEQFF. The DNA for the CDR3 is TGTGCTAGTTCGGCGGCGACTAGCAGCTACAATGAGCAGTTCTTC.

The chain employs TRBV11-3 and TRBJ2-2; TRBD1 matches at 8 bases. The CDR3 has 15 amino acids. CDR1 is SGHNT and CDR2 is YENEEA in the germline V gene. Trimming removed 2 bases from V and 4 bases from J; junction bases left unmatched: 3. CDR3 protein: CASSLRQGTTGELFF. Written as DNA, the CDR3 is TGTGCCAGCAGCTTAAGACAGGGGACCACCGGGGAGCTGTTTTTT.

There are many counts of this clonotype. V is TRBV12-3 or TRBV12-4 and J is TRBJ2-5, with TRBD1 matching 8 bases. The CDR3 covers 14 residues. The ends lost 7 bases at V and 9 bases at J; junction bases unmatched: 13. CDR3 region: CASTPTGAPSAQYF. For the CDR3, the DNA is TGTGCCAGCACCCCGACAGGGGCTCCTTCGGCCCAGTACTTC.

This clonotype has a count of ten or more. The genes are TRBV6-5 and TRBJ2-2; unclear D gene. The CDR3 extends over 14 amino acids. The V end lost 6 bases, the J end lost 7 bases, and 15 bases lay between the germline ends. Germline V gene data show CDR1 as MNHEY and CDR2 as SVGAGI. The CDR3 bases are TGTGCCAGCAGCTTGGACGGCCAAGACGGGGAGCTGTTTTTT. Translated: CASSLDGQDGELFF.

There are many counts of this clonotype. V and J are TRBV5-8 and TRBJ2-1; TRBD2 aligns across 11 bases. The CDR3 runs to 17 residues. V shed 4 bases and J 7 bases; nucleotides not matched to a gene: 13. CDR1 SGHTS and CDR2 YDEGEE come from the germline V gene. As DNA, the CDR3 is TGTGCCAGCAGCCTTGGAATTTCGGGACTAGCGGTAAATGAGCAGTTCTTC. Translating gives CASSLGISGLAVNEQFF.

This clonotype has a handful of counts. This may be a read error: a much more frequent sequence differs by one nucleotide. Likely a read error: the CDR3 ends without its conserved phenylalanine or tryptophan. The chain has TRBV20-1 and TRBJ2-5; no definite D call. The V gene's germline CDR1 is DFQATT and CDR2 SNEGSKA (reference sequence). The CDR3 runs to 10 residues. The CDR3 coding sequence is TGCTCGATAGGGCCAGAGACCCAGTACTCC. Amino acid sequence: CSIGPETQYS.

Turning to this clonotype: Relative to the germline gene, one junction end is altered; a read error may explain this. CDR3 sequence (DNA): TGTGCCAGCAGTCACTCGGGACGAAGCGAGCAGTACTTC. Its protein is CASSHSGRSEQYF. The genes are TRBV6-5 and TRBJ2-7; D tentatively reads TRBD1 or TRBD2 (5 bases each). Germline V gene data show CDR1 as MNHEY and CDR2 as SVGAGI. The CDR3 totals 13 residues.

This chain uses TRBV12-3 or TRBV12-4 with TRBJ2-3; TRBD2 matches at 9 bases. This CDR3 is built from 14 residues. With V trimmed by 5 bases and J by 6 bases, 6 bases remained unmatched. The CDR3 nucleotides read TGTGCCAGCAGTCAGGGACTAGCTCGGGATACGCAGTATTTT. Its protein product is CASSQGLARDTQYF.

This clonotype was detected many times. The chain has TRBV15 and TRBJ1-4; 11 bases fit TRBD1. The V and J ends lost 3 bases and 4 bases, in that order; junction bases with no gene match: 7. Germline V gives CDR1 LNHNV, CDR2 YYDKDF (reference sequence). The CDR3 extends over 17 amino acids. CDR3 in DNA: TGTGCCACCAGCAGTTACGGGACAGGGGGACTTAATGAAAAACTGTTTTTT. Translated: CATSSYGTGGLNEKLFF.

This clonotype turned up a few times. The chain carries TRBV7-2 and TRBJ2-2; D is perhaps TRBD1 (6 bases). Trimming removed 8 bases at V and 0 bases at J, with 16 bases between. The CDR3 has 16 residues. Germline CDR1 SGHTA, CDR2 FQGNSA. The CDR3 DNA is TGTGCCAGCTTGGGGGCCCGGGGCGCGAACACCGGGGAGCTGTTTTTT. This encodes CASLGARGANTGELFF.

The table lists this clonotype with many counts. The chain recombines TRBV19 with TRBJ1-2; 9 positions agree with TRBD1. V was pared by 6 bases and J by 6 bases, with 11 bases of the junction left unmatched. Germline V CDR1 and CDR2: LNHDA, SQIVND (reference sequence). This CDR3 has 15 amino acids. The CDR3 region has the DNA TGTGCCAGTAGGCTCAGACAGGGGGGCGCAGATGGCTACACCTTC. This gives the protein CASRLRQGGADGYTF.

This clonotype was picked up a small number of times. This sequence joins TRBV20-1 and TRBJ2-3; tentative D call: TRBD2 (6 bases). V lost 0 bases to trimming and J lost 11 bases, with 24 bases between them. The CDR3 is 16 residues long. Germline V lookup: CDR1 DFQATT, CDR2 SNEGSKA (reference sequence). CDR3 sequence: CSARDILGGTYNEQYF. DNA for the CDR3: TGCAGTGCTAGAGACATTTTGGGGGGTACCTACAATGAGCAGTATTTT.

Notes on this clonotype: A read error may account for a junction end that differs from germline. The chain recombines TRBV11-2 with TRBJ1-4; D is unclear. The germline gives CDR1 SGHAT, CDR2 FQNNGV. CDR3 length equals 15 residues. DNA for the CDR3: TGTGCCAGCAGCGTGACTTGGTCACCTAATGAAGAACTGTTTTTT. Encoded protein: CASSVTWSPNEELFF.